This TCR beta chain was obtained from a study of cytomegalovirus exposure and HLA in healthy donors. This clone was detected once. The CDR3 loop spans 13 amino acids. V gave up 1 base and J gave up 6 bases, with 10 bases separating them. Germline CDR1 reads SGHNT; CDR2 reads YENEEA. The PCR made use of 60 Vbeta and 13 Jbeta primers. The method was immunoSEQ multiplex PCR; TCRdb's version includes in-frame clones alone and lacks a portion of them. The top ten clones hold approximately 1% of a sample with approximately 170,000 clones, just over 75% of them seen once. The specimen sequenced was PBMCs. The receptor was isolated from a woman aged 40 to 50 in good health and CMV-seronegative. The chain carries TRBV11-3 and TRBJ2-7; D is unclear. CDR3 sequence: CASSLGAVPEQYF. Here the CDR3 DNA reads TGTGCCAGCAGCTTAGGGGCCGTTCCCGAGCAGTACTTC.